The clone carrying this T cell receptor (beta chain) came up many times. What it recognizes is unknown. Germline-derived CDR1 and CDR2 are DFQATT and SNEGSKA (reference sequence). The CDR3 consists of 17 residues. With 0 bases clipped from V and 0 bases from J, the junction kept 6 bases outside the gene matches. With a J-beta primer mix and a sample-barcoded 5' primer, a second PCR ran roughly 6 to 11 cycles. TCRdb re-analysed the 5' RACE reads in MiXCR, keeping a single row per CDR3 protein. This table has 1.5 million to 2 million distinct CDR3 sequences, about 30% appearing once. This specimen belongs to a study of blood T cells in healthy people across ages. Study in general: Capturing about one barcoded beta molecule per two T cells was achieved by template switching. Findings and caveats of the study: Aged donors had fewer naive CD4+ cells and lower diversity than long-lived donors. Changes in expanded clonotypes were possibly confounded, as the CMV status of donors was unknown.

The receptor was isolated from a woman aged 30 to 39 in good health. V usage is TRBV20-1 and J usage is TRBJ2-3; TRBD2 aligns across 10 bases. The sequencing sample was made of blood. CDR3 bases: TGCAGTGCTAGAGATCTTAGGACTAGCGGTAGCACAGATACGCAGTATTTT. This sequence encodes CSARDLRTSGSTDTQYF.